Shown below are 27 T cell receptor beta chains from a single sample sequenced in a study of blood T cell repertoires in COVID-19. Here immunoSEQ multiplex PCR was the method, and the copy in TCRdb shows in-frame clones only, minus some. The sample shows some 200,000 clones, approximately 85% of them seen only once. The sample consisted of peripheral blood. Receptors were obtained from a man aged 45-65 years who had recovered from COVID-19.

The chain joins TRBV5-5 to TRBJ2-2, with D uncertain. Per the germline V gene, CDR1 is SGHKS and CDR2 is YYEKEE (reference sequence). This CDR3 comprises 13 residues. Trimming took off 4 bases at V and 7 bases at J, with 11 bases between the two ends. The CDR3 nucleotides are TGTGCCAGCAGCCCCTACTGGAGCGGGGAGCTGTTTTTT. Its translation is CASSPYWSGELFF.

CDR3 bases: TGTGCCAGCAGTAAACAGGGTTTCGGTGAAAAACTGTTTTTT. As protein: CASSKQGFGEKLFF. The J gene is TRBJ1-4, the V gene TRBV6-5; possibly TRBD1 for D (6 bases). V was pared by 5 bases and J by 7 bases, with 14 bases between. This CDR3 has 14 amino acids. From germline, CDR1 is MNHEY and CDR2 SVGAGI.

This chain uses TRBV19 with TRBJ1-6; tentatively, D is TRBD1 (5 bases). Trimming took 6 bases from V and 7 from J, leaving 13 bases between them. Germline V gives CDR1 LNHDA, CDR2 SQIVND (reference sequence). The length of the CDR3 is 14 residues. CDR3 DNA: TGTGCCAGTAGCCCGGGGGGAGTGAATTCACCCCTCCACTTT. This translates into CASSPGGVNSPLHF.

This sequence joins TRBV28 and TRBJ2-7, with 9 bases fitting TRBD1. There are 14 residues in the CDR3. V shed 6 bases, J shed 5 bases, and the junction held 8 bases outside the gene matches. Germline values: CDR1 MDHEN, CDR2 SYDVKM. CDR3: CASRGDRASNEQYF. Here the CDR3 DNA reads TGTGCCAGCAGGGGGGACAGGGCCTCGAACGAGCAGTACTTC.

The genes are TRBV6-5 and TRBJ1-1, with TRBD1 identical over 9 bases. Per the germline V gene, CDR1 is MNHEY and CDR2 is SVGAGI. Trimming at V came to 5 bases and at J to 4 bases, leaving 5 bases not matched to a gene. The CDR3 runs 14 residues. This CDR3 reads CASSRDRVTTEAFF. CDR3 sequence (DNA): TGTGCCAGCAGTCGGGACAGGGTAACCACTGAAGCTTTCTTT.

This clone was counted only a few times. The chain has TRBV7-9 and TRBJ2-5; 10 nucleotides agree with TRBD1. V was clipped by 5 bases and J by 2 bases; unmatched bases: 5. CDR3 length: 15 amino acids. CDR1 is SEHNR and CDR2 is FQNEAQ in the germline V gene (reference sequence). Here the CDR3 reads CASSGPGQGQETQYF. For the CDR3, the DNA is TGTGCCAGCAGCGGACCGGGACAGGGGCAAGAGACCCAGTACTTC.

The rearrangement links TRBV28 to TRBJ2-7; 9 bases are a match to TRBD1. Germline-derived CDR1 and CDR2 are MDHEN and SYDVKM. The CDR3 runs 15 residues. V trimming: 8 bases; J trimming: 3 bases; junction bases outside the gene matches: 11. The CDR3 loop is CASGSIGQGFYEQYF. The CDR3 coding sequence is TGTGCCAGCGGCTCGATCGGACAGGGGTTCTACGAGCAGTACTTC.

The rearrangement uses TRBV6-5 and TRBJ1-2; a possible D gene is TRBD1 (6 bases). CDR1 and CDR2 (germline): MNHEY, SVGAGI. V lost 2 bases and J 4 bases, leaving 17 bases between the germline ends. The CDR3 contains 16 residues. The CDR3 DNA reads TGTGCCAGCAGTTACCTCACACGCAGGGACATCTATGGCTACACCTTC. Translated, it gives CASSYLTRRDIYGYTF.

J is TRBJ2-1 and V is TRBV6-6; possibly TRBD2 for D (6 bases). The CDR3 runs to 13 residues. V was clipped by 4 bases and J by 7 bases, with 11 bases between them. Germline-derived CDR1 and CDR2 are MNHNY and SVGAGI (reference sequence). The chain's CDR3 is CASSLEGYNEQFF. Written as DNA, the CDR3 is TGTGCCAGCAGTTTGGAGGGATATAATGAGCAGTTCTTC.

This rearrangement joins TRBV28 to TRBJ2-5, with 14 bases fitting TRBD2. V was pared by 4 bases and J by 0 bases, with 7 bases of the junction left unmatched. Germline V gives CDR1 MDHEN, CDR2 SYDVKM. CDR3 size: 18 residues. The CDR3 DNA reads TGTGCCAGCAGTTCCTCCCCGACTAGCGGGGGGGACCAAGAGACCCAGTACTTC. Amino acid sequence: CASSSSPTSGGDQETQYF. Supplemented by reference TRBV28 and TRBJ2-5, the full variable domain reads DVKVTQSSRYLVKRTGEKVFLECVQDMDHENMFWYRQDPGLGLRLIYFSYDVKMKEKGDIPEGYSVSREKKERFSLILESASTNQTSMYLCASSSSPTSGGDQETQYFGPGTRLLVL.

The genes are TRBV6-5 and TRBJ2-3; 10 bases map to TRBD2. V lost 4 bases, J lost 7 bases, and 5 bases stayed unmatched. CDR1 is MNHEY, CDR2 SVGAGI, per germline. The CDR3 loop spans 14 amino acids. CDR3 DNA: TGTGCCAGCAGTTCCCGACTAGCGGGCTATACGCAGTATTTT. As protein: CASSSRLAGYTQYF.

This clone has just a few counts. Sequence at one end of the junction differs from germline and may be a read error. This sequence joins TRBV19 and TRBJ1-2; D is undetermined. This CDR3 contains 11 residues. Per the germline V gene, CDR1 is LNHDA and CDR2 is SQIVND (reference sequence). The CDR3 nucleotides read TGTGCCAGTATCCCCGTTCTGGGCGTTTCCTTC. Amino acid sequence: CASIPVLGVSF.

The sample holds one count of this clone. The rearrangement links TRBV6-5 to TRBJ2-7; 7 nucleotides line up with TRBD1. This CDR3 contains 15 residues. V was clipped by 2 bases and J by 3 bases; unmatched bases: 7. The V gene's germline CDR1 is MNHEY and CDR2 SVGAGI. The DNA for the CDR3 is TGTGCCAGCAGTTACGAGAGGACAGGACGCTACGAGCAGTACTTC. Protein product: CASSYERTGRYEQYF.

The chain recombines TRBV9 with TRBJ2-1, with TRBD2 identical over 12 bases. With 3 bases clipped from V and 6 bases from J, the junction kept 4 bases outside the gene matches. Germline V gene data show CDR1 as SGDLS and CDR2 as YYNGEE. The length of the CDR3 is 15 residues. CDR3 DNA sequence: TGTGCCAGCAGCGCCGGACTAGCGGGAATCAATGAGCAGTTCTTC. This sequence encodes CASSAGLAGINEQFF.

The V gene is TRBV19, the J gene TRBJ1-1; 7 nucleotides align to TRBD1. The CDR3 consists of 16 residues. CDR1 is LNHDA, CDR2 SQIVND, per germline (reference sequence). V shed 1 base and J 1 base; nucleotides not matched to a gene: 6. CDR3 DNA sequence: TGTGCCAGTAGTATAGCTTGGACAGGCAAGAACACTGAAGCTTTCTTT. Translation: CASSIAWTGKNTEAFF.

CDR3 bases: TGTGCCAGCAGTTCCCACACAGGGGCAGGAGGGGGCTACACCTTC. It codes for CASSSHTGAGGGYTF. V and J are TRBV28 and TRBJ1-2; 7 bases map to TRBD1. Germline-derived CDR1 and CDR2 are MDHEN and SYDVKM. The CDR3 runs to 15 residues. The ends lost 4 bases at V and 8 bases at J; junction bases unmatched: 13.

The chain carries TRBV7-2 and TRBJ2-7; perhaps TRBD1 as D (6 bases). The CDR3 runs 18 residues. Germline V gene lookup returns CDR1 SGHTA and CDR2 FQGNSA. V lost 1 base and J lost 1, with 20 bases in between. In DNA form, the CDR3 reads TGTGCCAGCAGCTTAGGGTTAGGCACAGGGAAGCTTTCCTACGAGCAGTACTTC. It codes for CASSLGLGTGKLSYEQYF.

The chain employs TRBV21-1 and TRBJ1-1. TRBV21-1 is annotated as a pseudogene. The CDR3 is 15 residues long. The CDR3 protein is CASSKGHPGLNEAFF. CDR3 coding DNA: TGTGCCAGCAGCAAAGGGCATCCGGGACTGAATGAAGCTTTCTTT.

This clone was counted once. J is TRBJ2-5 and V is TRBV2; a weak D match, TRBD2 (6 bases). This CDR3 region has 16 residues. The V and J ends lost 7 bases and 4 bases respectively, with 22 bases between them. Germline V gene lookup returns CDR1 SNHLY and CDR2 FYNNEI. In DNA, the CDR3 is TGTGCCAGCACCGGTACTTGGCTAGCGTTGGGAGAGACCCAGTACTTC. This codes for CASTGTWLALGETQYF.

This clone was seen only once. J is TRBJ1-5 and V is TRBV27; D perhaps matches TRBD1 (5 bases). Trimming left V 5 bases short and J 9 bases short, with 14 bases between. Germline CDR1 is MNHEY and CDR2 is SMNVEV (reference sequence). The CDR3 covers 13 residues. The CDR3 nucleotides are TGTGCCAGCAGTCCTCGGGGGGGATTGCCCCAGCATTTT. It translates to CASSPRGGLPQHF.

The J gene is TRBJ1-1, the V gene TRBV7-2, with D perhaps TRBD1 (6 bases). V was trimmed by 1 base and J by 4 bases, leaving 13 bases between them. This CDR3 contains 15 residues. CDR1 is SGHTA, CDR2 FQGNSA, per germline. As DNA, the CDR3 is TGTGCCAGCAGCTTAGGTGCAGGGGTGGGCACTGAAGCTTTCTTT. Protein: CASSLGAGVGTEAFF.

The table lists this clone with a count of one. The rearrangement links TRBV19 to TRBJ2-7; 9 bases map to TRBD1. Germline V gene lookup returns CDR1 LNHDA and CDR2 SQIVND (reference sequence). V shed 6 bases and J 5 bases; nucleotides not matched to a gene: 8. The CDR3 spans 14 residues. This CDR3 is CASSPRDRVHEQYF. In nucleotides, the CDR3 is TGTGCCAGTAGCCCGCGGGACAGGGTCCACGAGCAGTACTTC.

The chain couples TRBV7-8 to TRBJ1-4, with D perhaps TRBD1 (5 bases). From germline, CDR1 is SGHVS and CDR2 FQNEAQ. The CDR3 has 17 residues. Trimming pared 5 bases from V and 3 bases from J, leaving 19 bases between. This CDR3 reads CASSLVGGMLPNEKLFF. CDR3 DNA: TGTGCCAGCAGCCTGGTGGGGGGGATGTTGCCTAATGAAAAACTGTTTTTT.

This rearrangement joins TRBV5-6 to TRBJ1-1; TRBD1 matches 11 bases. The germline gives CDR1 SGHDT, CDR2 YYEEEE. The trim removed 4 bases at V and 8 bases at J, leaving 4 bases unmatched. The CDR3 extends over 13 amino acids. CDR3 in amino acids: CASSADRGREAFF. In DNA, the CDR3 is TGTGCCAGCAGCGCGGACAGGGGGCGCGAAGCTTTCTTT.

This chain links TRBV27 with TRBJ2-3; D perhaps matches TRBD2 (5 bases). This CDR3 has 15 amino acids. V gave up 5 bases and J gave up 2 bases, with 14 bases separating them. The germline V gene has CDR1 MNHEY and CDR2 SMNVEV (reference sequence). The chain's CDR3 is CASSPGSGITDTQYF. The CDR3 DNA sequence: TGTGCCAGCAGTCCCGGTTCGGGAATCACAGATACGCAGTATTTT.

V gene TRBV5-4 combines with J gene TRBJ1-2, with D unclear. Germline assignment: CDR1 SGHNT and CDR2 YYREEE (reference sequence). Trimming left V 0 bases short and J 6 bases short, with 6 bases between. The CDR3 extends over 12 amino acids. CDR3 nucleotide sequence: TGTGCCAGCAGCTTGGTGGCAGATGGCTACACCTTC. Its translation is CASSLVADGYTF.

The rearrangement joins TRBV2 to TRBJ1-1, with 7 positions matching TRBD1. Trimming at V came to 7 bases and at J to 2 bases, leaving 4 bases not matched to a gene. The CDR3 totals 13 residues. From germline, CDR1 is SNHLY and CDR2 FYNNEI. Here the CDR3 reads CASTGQLNTEAFF. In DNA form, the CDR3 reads TGTGCCAGCACGGGACAGCTCAACACTGAAGCTTTCTTT.